This T cell receptor beta chain emerged from a study of T cell responses to AZD1222 COVID-19 vaccine. Study summary: Pooling covered second doses at about 4 or about 12 weeks. Study results and limitations: Two AZD1222 doses significantly raised spike-specific TCR breadth and depth over controls. In a largely white British group with more females than males, clonal diversity was possibly underestimated. Seropositive status at baseline applied to only 5 or 6 AZD1222 recipients.

Here immunoSEQ multiplex PCR was the method, and the copy in TCRdb shows in-frame clones only, minus some. The sample includes 90,000 to 120,000 clones, more than 75% seen only once; the top ten take around 20%. About this clone: Its specificity is unknown.

Germline V CDR1 and CDR2: SGHTA, FQGNSA. J gave up 7 bases and V 5 bases, and 6 bases lay outside the gene matches. This CDR3 is 15 amino acids long. The chain couples TRBV7-2 to TRBJ1-6; 9 bases fit TRBD1. The material sequenced was peripheral blood, taken on day 0 of AZD1222 vaccination. This receptor was obtained from an adult in good health. CDR3: CASSLGQGLNSPLHF. In DNA, the CDR3 is TGTGCCAGCAGCCTAGGACAGGGGCTAAATTCACCCCTCCACTTT.